This T cell receptor (beta chain) emerged from a study of T cells in tuberculosis. Across the study: IGRA-negative adolescents, IGRA-positive adolescents with latent tuberculosis and adults with active tuberculosis formed this South African cohort. Study-level points and caveats: Samples were chosen by availability of cryopreserved specimens.

A single count supports this clone. Its specificity is unknown. The CDR3 length is 11 residues. The germline V gene encodes CDR1 SGHAT and CDR2 FQNNGV. The ends were cut back, 5 bases at V and 3 bases at J, with 5 bases in the middle. Sequencing used immunoSEQ multiplex PCR; TCRdb keeps in-frame clones, though not all of them. This sample has under 40,000 clones; 94% occur once, and the top ten carry about 4.7%. The time point: new active TB diagnosis, blood taken before or within 7 days of starting treatment. Each patient had positive sputum smear microscopy and/or positive culture. This material consisted of PBMCs, taken at tuberculosis diagnosis. This chain connects TRBV11-2 to TRBJ2-7; no definite D call. The clonotype comes from an adult with tuberculosis. This chain's CDR3 is CASSPDYEQYF. As DNA, the CDR3 is TGTGCCAGCAGCCCAGACTACGAGCAGTACTTC.